Below, one TCR beta chain is given with its context. This entry comes from a study of blood T cell repertoires in COVID-19. Looking at the study overall: T cells, B-cell-depleted T cells, or PBMCs provided the cDNA or gDNA that served as material.

The CDR3 extends over 13 amino acids. The germline V and J ends were trimmed by 2 bases and 4 bases, with 6 bases remaining between them. Germline V gives CDR1 LNHDA, CDR2 SQIVND (reference sequence). This table comes from immunoSEQ multiplex PCR, and its TCRdb copy is limited to in-frame clones, with some not included. The sample shows around 240,000 clones, approximately 80% of them seen only once. The TCR sequence derives from a woman in her forties or fifties with acute or convalescent COVID-19. Sequencing used peripheral blood. The chain uses TRBV19 and TRBJ2-1, with no clear D. The DNA for the CDR3 is TGTGCCAGTAGTATAAACCAGTACAATGAGCAGTTCTTC. It codes for CASSINQYNEQFF.